These 10 T cell receptor beta chains were all obtained from the same sample, sequenced in a study of blood T cell repertoires in COVID-19. The assay was immunoSEQ multiplex PCR, and TCRdb's table has in-frame clones only and misses some. The repertoire includes fewer than 500,000 clones, around 89% of them detected once, and about 0.89% sits in the top ten. Sequences were obtained from PBMCs or T cells enriched from blood (not recorded which). All receptors derive from a woman under 40 with acute COVID-19.

The rearrangement joins TRBV5-1 to TRBJ1-2; D call uncertain. Trimming pared 4 bases from V and 0 bases from J, leaving 16 bases between. The CDR3 totals 16 residues. Germline V gene lookup returns CDR1 SGHRS and CDR2 YFSETQ. The CDR3 region is CASSRTSADPNYGYTF. The CDR3 DNA sequence: TGCGCCAGCAGCCGGACTTCAGCAGACCCTAACTATGGCTACACCTTC.

This rearrangement joins TRBV7-2 to TRBJ2-5; TRBD2 agrees at 8 bases. The V and J ends lost 5 bases and 5 bases, in that order; junction bases with no gene match: 4. Germline lookup yields CDR1 SGHTA and CDR2 FQGNSA. The CDR3 sequence is 13 residues long. The CDR3 region is CASSVGLGETQYF. CDR3 coding DNA: TGTGCCAGCAGCGTGGGACTAGGGGAGACCCAGTACTTC. Together with reference TRBV7-2 and TRBJ2-5, the CDR3 gives the full variable domain: GAGVSQSPSNKVTEKGKDVELRCDPISGHTALYWYRQSLGQGLEFLIYFQGNSAPDKSGLPSDRFSAERTGGSVSTLTIQRTQQEDSAVYLCASSVGLGETQYFGPGTRLLVL.

The rearrangement uses TRBV7-9 and TRBJ1-5; D may be TRBD1 (5 bases). Germline values: CDR1 SEHNR, CDR2 FQNEAQ (reference sequence). There are 14 residues in the CDR3. V lost 5 bases and J 4 bases, leaving 12 bases between the germline ends. The CDR3 coding sequence is TGTGCCAGCAGCGCCCAGGGTCCGAATCAGCCCCAGCATTTT. Amino acid sequence: CASSAQGPNQPQHF.

The genes are TRBV30 and TRBJ2-2; no definite D call. Trimming removed 3 bases at V and 3 bases at J, with 5 bases between. The CDR3 totals 12 residues. Germline V gene data show CDR1 as GTSNPN and CDR2 as SVGIG (reference sequence). CDR3 bases: TGTGCCTGGAGAACGGACACCGGGGAGCTGTTTTTT. This gives the protein CAWRTDTGELFF.

On this clone itself: Other DNA sequences within the sample encode an identical CDR3. The chain joins TRBV3-1 (or the pseudogene TRBV3-2) to TRBJ2-7; 14 bases are a match to TRBD2. The CDR3 is made up of 15 amino acids. CDR1 LGHDT and CDR2 YNNKEL come from the germline V gene (reference sequence). Trimming cost V 4 bases and J 3 bases; bases outside gene matches: 2. The CDR3 nucleotides read TGTGCCAGCAGCCCAGGGACTAGCGGGGGCTACGAGCAGTACTTC. Translation: CASSPGTSGGYEQYF.

This clone occurred a few times. V and J are TRBV6-5 and TRBJ1-6, with TRBD1 identical over 8 bases. This CDR3 spans 13 amino acids. V lost 8 bases to trimming and J lost 10 bases; unmatched junction nucleotides: 7. Germline assignment: CDR1 MNHEY and CDR2 SVGAGI. CDR3 protein: CASGGQEFSPLHF. The CDR3 bases are TGTGCCAGCGGGGGACAGGAGTTCTCACCCCTCCACTTT.

At least ten counts were recorded for this clone. This chain uses TRBV2 with TRBJ2-2; D is unresolved. This CDR3 is built from 12 residues. Per germline, CDR1 SNHLY and CDR2 FYNNEI. The V end was cut by 4 bases, the J end by 5 bases, with 5 bases between. CDR3: CASSADTGELFF. As DNA, the CDR3 is TGTGCCAGCAGTGCAGATACCGGGGAGCTGTTTTTT.

The chain carries TRBV3-1 (or the pseudogene TRBV3-2) and TRBJ2-1; 14 bases line up with TRBD2. Germline CDR1 LGHDT, CDR2 YNNKEL (reference sequence). CDR3 length: 19 residues. Germline trimming cut 3 bases from V and 5 bases from J; bases unmatched to any gene: 12. In DNA form, the CDR3 reads TGTGCCAGCAGCCATTTGAGACCCTCGACTAGCGGGGGGGACAATGAGCAGTTCTTC. It specifies CASSHLRPSTSGGDNEQFF.

V usage is TRBV28 and J usage is TRBJ1-4, with a possible D match to TRBD1 (5 bases). The CDR3 totals 19 residues. CDR1 is MDHEN and CDR2 is SYDVKM in the germline V gene. V lost 6 bases and J 0 bases, leaving 23 bases between the germline ends. CDR3 in amino acids: CASSRPRQTRFSTNEKLFF. For the CDR3, the DNA is TGTGCCAGCAGCCGCCCCCGACAGACCCGGTTCTCAACTAATGAAAAACTGTTTTTT.

The genes are TRBV28 and TRBJ1-6; D is unresolved. This CDR3 comprises 11 residues. CDR1 is MDHEN and CDR2 is SYDVKM in the germline V gene. Trimming cost V 4 bases and J 13 bases, with 8 bases left between them. The CDR3 DNA sequence: TGTGCCAGCAGTTCCCAGTCGCCCCTCCACTTT. Translated, it gives CASSSQSPLHF. Using reference TRBV28 and TRBJ1-6 for the parts outside the CDR3, the full variable domain is DVKVTQSSRYLVKRTGEKVFLECVQDMDHENMFWYRQDPGLGLRLIYFSYDVKMKEKGDIPEGYSVSREKKERFSLILESASTNQTSMYLCASSSQSPLHFGNGTRLTVT.